A single sample is the source of the 14 T cell receptor beta chains below, sequenced in a study of shared clonotypes between healthy human individuals. Data came from immunoSEQ multiplex PCR; TCRdb stores just in-frame clones and leaves some out. The sample has roughly 2,000,000 clones, 90% to 95% seen once. CD8 cells regarded as naive lacked CD45RO, were positively chosen for CCR7, and omitted terminally differentiated effector memory CD45RA+ cells. The source material was naive CD8+ T cells from PBMCs. All receptors derive from a man aged 18-30 years in good health. Some clones in this sample may be carry-over from other donors' samples.

The rearrangement joins TRBV10-3 to TRBJ2-7, with D possibly TRBD1 on 6 matching bases. CDR3 size: 19 residues. Germline CDR1 and CDR2: ENHRY and SYGVKD. V lost 2 bases and J 1 base, leaving 24 bases between the germline ends. The CDR3 DNA is TGTGCCATCAGTGAGCGTGAACGATCCCACTTAGGGGGATCCTACGAGCAGTACTTC. Protein product: CAISERERSHLGGSYEQYF.

The chain employs TRBV15 and TRBJ1-5; D is possibly TRBD1 (5 bases). The CDR3 runs 17 residues. CDR1 is LNHNV, CDR2 YYDKDF, per germline (reference sequence). V was shortened by 5 bases and J by 4 bases, with 21 bases between the two germline ends. The CDR3 DNA reads TGTGCCACCAGCGTACTACCAATAGGGACGGGAAATCAGCCCCAGCATTTT. It encodes CATSVLPIGTGNQPQHF.

This chain links TRBV7-3 with TRBJ1-1; TRBD1 matches at 7 bases. The CDR3 covers 15 residues. J gave up 0 bases and V 0 bases, and 1 base lay outside the gene matches. Germline V gene data show CDR1 as SGHTA and CDR2 as FQGTGA. CDR3 amino acids: CASSLTGQMNTEAFF. CDR3 sequence (DNA): TGTGCCAGCAGCTTAACGGGACAGATGAACACTGAAGCTTTCTTT.

Concerning this clone itself: The sample contains more than one DNA sequence encoding this CDR3. CDR3 protein: CASSPGGGNQPQHF. In nucleotides, the CDR3 is TGTGCCAGCAGCCCCGGGGGGGGCAATCAGCCCCAGCATTTT. This chain connects TRBV7-9 to TRBJ1-5, with TRBD1 as a possible D gene (5 bases). The CDR3 covers 14 residues. The V gene's germline CDR1 is SEHNR and CDR2 FQNEAQ (reference sequence). V lost 5 bases, J lost 2 bases, and 10 bases lay in between.

This clone showed up just once. The chain links TRBV18 to TRBJ2-7; no firm D call. The CDR3 is made up of 15 amino acids. CDR1 and CDR2 from the germline V gene are KGHSH and LQKENI. Between the trimmed V and J ends, which lost 3 bases and 0 bases, there was a span of 12 bases. CDR3: CASSPSLQYSYEQYF. In nucleotides, the CDR3 is TGTGCCAGCTCACCCAGTCTACAATACTCCTACGAGCAGTACTTC.

This clone was picked up a small number of times. The CDR3 DNA sequence: TGTGCCAGCAGTTTCAGGGACGCTACTTCTTACGACACTGAAGCTTTCTTT. This translates into CASSFRDATSYDTEAFF. The rearrangement links TRBV27 to TRBJ1-1, with D perhaps matching TRBD1 (5 bases). V lost 3 bases, J lost 3 bases, and 20 bases lay in between. The CDR3 spans 17 residues. CDR1 is MNHEY, CDR2 SMNVEV, per germline (reference sequence).

This rearrangement joins TRBV5-4 to TRBJ2-1; D is ambiguous. Germline V gives CDR1 SGHNT, CDR2 YYREEE (reference sequence). This CDR3 has 12 residues. V lost 1 base, J lost 8 bases, and 7 bases lay in between. The CDR3 reads CASSLNAHEQFF. The CDR3 coding sequence is TGTGCCAGCAGCTTGAATGCGCATGAGCAGTTCTTC.

The CDR3 loop reads CASSLGASGVYEQYF. The DNA of the CDR3 is TGTGCCAGCAGCTTAGGTGCTAGCGGGGTATACGAGCAGTACTTC. The chain links TRBV11-2 to TRBJ2-7, with 9 nucleotides matching TRBD2. The V and J ends lost 1 base and 4 bases, in that order; junction bases with no gene match: 5. The CDR3 covers 15 residues. CDR1 and CDR2 from the germline V gene are SGHAT and FQNNGV.

The V call is TRBV28, the J call TRBJ1-5; a weak D match, TRBD1 (5 bases). CDR1 and CDR2 (germline): MDHEN, SYDVKM. V was cut by 1 base and J by 4 bases, with 14 bases left in between. CDR3 length: 16 residues. CDR3 DNA: TGTGCCAGCAGTTTATATCGGGGGTTTGGTAATCAGCCCCAGCATTTT. Residues: CASSLYRGFGNQPQHF.

The chain couples TRBV19 to TRBJ2-7; tentatively, D is TRBD2 (5 bases). V lost 5 bases and J lost 3, with 11 bases in between. Germline values: CDR1 LNHDA, CDR2 SQIVND (reference sequence). The CDR3 extends over 13 amino acids. The CDR3 sequence: CASSAAGLYEQYF. Written as DNA, the CDR3 is TGTGCCAGTAGTGCGGCGGGCCTCTACGAGCAGTACTTC. The full variable domain, its missing parts supplied by reference TRBV19 and TRBJ2-7, is DGGITQSPKYLFRKEGQNVTLSCEQNLNHDAMYWYRQDPGQGLRLIYYSQIVNDFQKGDIAEGYSVSREKKESFPLTVTSAQKNPTAFYLCASSAAGLYEQYFGPGTRLTVT.

The chain recombines TRBV28 with TRBJ2-7, with no clear D. The CDR3 extends over 12 amino acids. V was trimmed by 3 bases and J by 6 bases, leaving 9 bases between them. Germline assignment: CDR1 MDHEN and CDR2 SYDVKM. The CDR3 DNA reads as TGTGCCAGCAGTTTTCCGTTGCGCGAGCAGTACTTC. It yields the protein CASSFPLREQYF.

The J gene is TRBJ1-2, the V gene TRBV5-6; no definite D call. This CDR3 comprises 13 residues. The V gene's germline CDR1 is SGHDT and CDR2 YYEEEE. V lost 0 bases and J lost 3, with 6 bases in between. CDR3 protein: CASSLGTDYGYTF. CDR3 coding DNA: TGTGCCAGCAGCTTGGGGACGGACTATGGCTACACCTTC.

This clone was observed a few times. This sequence joins TRBV7-9 and TRBJ1-1; tentative D call: TRBD1 (6 bases). Deletions cut 2 bases from V and 7 bases from J, with 8 bases between. Germline V gives CDR1 SEHNR, CDR2 FQNEAQ (reference sequence). CDR3 length: 12 residues. CDR3 region: CASSLYRDEAFF. CDR3 nucleotides: TGTGCCAGCAGCTTATACAGGGATGAAGCTTTCTTT.

This chain links TRBV5-4 with TRBJ2-3, with D hard to call. Germline CDR1 SGHNT, CDR2 YYREEE (reference sequence). V was pared by 4 bases and J by 3 bases, with 6 bases between. The CDR3 sequence is 12 residues long. The CDR3 DNA sequence: TGTGCCAGCAGCGTTAAAACAGATACGCAGTATTTT. It is translated as CASSVKTDTQYF.